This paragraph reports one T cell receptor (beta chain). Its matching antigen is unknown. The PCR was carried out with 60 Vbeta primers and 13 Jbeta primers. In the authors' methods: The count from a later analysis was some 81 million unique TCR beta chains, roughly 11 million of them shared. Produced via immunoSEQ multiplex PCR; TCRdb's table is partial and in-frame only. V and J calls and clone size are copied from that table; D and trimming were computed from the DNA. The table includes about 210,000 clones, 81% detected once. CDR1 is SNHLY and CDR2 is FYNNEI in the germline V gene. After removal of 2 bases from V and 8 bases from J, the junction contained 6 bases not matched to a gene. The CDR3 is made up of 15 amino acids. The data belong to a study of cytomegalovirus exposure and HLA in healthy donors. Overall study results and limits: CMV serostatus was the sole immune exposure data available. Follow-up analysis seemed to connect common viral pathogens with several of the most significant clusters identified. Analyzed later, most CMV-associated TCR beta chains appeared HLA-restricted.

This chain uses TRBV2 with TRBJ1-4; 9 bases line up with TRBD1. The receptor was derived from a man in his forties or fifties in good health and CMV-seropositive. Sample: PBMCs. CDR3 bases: TGTGCCAGCAGTGAAAAGGACAGGGGTAGGGAAAAACTGTTTTTT. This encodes CASSEKDRGREKLFF.